A single sample is the source of the 8 T cell receptor beta chains below, sequenced in a study of PD-L1 blockade in urothelial cancer. Regarding time point: pretreatment peripheral blood. TCRdb keeps only in-frame clones here, not all; method: immunoSEQ multiplex PCR. The sample shows 50,000 to 75,000 clones, about 81% of them seen only once. The specimen comprised PBMCs, sampled around atezolizumab (anti-PD-L1) treatment. The receptors were sampled from a man in his 70s with urothelial cancer.

This clone was picked up one time. This sequence joins TRBV6-5 and TRBJ1-1, with D tentatively TRBD1 (6 bases). The V and J ends lost 6 bases and 2 bases respectively, with 10 bases between them. The CDR3 extends over 13 amino acids. The germline V gene has CDR1 MNHEY and CDR2 SVGAGI. The CDR3 loop is CASRPGDNTEAFF. The DNA for the CDR3 is TGTGCCAGCAGGCCAGGGGATAACACTGAAGCTTTCTTT.

This chain joins TRBV9 and TRBJ1-3; TRBD1 aligns across 12 bases. This CDR3 contains 17 residues. After removal of 0 bases from V and 2 bases from J, the junction contained 3 bases not matched to a gene. The germline gives CDR1 SGDLS, CDR2 YYNGEE. This chain's CDR3 is CASSVVRDRGPGNTIYF. CDR3 DNA: TGTGCCAGCAGCGTAGTGAGGGACAGGGGGCCTGGAAACACCATATATTTT.

This chain uses TRBV7-2 with TRBJ2-1, with D perhaps matching TRBD2 (5 bases). The V gene lost 2 bases and the J gene lost 2 bases, with 10 bases spanning the gap. This CDR3 spans 15 amino acids. Germline CDR1 and CDR2: SGHTA and FQGNSA. DNA of the CDR3: TGTGCCAGCAGCTTAAAAGCGGAGCCCTACAATGAGCAGTTCTTC. Its protein is CASSLKAEPYNEQFF. The variable domain in full, with the rest retrieved from reference TRBV7-2 and TRBJ2-1, is GAGVSQSPSNKVTEKGKDVELRCDPISGHTALYWYRQSLGQGLEFLIYFQGNSAPDKSGLPSDRFSAERTGGSVSTLTIQRTQQEDSAVYLCASSLKAEPYNEQFFGPGTRLTVL.

V gene TRBV6-5 combines with J gene TRBJ1-2; D call uncertain. The CDR3 contains 11 residues. Trimming cost V 6 bases and J 4 bases, with 6 bases left between them. Germline V gives CDR1 MNHEY, CDR2 SVGAGI. The CDR3 DNA follows: TGTGCCAGCAGCTCGTCCTATGGCTACACCTTC. This gives the protein CASSSSYGYTF.

The rearrangement uses TRBV28 and TRBJ2-7, with 8 bases that match TRBD1. Per germline, CDR1 MDHEN and CDR2 SYDVKM. Losses at the gene ends were 3 bases for V and 7 bases for J; bases not matched to a gene: 5. CDR3 size: 13 residues. CDR3 nucleotide sequence: TGTGCCAGCAGTTTCCAGGGGGCGCGGGAGCAGTACTTC. Translating it yields CASSFQGAREQYF.

The V call is TRBV19, the J call TRBJ2-1; a weak D match, TRBD2 (5 bases). CDR1 is LNHDA, CDR2 SQIVND, per germline (reference sequence). V was trimmed by 10 bases and J by 5 bases, leaving 15 bases between them. The CDR3 runs to 13 residues. The CDR3 here is CATSRAVDNEQFF. The DNA of the CDR3 is TGTGCCACCTCTAGAGCGGTAGACAATGAGCAGTTCTTC.

This chain links TRBV7-2 with TRBJ2-3; 12 bases are a match to TRBD2. The J segment lost 4 bases and the V segment lost 1 base, leaving 0 bases of the junction unmatched. Germline V gene data show CDR1 as SGHTA and CDR2 as FQGNSA. The length of the CDR3 is 15 residues. The DNA of the CDR3 is TGTGCCAGCAGCTTAGGACTAGCGGGAGCAGATACGCAGTATTTT. This encodes CASSLGLAGADTQYF.

There are a few counts of this clone. The rearrangement links TRBV2 to TRBJ1-1, with no clear D. This CDR3 is built from 12 residues. The ends were cut back, 6 bases at V and 4 bases at J, with 9 bases in the middle. Germline V lookup: CDR1 SNHLY, CDR2 FYNNEI. The CDR3 spells CASRLLSTEAFF. DNA for the CDR3: TGTGCCAGCAGATTATTGTCCACTGAAGCTTTCTTT.